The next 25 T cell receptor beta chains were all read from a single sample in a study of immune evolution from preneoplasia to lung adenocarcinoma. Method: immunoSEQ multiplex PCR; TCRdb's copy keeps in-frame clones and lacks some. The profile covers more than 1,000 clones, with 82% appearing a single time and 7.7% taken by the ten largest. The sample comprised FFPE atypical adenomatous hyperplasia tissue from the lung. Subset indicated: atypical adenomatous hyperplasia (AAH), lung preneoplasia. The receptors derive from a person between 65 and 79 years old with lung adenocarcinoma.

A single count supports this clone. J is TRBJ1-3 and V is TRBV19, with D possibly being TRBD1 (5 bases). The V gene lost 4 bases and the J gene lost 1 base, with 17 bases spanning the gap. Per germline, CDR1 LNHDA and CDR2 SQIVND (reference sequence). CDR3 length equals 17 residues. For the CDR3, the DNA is TGTGCCAGTAGTAAATTTCCGGGACCCAGTTCTGGAAACACCATATATTTT. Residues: CASSKFPGPSSGNTIYF. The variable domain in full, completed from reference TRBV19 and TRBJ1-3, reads DGGITQSPKYLFRKEGQNVTLSCEQNLNHDAMYWYRQDPGQGLRLIYYSQIVNDFQKGDIAEGYSVSREKKESFPLTVTSAQKNPTAFYLCASSKFPGPSSGNTIYFGEGSWLTVV.

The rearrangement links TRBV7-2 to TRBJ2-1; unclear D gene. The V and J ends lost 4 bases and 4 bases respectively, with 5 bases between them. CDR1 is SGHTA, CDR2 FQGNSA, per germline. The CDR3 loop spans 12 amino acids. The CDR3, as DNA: TGTGCCAGCAGCTCCGGATACAATGAGCAGTTCTTC. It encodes CASSSGYNEQFF. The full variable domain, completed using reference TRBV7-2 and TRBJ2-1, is GAGVSQSPSNKVTEKGKDVELRCDPISGHTALYWYRQSLGQGLEFLIYFQGNSAPDKSGLPSDRFSAERTGGSVSTLTIQRTQQEDSAVYLCASSSGYNEQFFGPGTRLTVL.

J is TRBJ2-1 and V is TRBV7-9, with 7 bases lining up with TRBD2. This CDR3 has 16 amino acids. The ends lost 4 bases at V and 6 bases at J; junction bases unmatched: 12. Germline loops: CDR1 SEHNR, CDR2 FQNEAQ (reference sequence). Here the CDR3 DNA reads TGTGCCAGCAGCTCCCCAGGACTAGGTGGACGCAATGAGCAGTTCTTC. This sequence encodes CASSSPGLGGRNEQFF.

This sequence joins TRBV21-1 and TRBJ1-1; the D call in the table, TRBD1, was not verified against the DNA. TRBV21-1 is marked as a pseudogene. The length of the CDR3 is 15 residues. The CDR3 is CASSGGQGASTEAFF. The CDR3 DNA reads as TGTGCCAGCAGCGGGGGACAGGGGGCGTCCACTGAAGCTTTCTTT.

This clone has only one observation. The CDR3, as DNA: TGTGCCAGCAGCACAGGGACTAGCGGGATTGTTAGCACAGATACGCAGTATTTT. It yields the protein CASSTGTSGIVSTDTQYF. The J gene is TRBJ2-3, the V gene TRBV21-1; the D call of TRBD2 is as the table states it, not checked on the DNA. TRBV21-1 is marked as a pseudogene. This CDR3 spans 18 amino acids.

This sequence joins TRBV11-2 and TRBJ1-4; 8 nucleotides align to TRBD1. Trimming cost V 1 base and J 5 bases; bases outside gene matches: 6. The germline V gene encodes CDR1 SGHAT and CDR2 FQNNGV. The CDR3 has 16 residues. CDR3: CASSLGGTGANEKLFF. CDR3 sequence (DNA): TGTGCCAGCAGCTTAGGAGGGACAGGCGCCAATGAAAAACTGTTTTTT.

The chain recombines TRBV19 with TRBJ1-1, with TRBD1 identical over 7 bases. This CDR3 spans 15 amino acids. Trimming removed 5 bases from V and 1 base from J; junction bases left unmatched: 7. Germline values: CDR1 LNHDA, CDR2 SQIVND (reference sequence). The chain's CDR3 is CASSPQTGKNTEAFF. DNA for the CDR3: TGTGCCAGTAGTCCCCAGACAGGGAAGAACACTGAAGCTTTCTTT.

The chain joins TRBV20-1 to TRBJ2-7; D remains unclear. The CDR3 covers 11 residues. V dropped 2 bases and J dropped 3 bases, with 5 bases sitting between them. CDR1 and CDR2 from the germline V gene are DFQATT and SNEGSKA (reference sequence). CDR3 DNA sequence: TGCAGTGCTAGATGGGTCTACGAGCAGTACTTC. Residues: CSARWVYEQYF.

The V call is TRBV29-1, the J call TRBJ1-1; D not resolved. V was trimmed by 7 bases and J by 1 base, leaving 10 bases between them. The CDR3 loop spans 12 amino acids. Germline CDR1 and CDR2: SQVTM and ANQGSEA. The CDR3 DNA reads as TGCAGCGCCGGAGCATCGAACACTGAAGCTTTCTTT. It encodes CSAGASNTEAFF.

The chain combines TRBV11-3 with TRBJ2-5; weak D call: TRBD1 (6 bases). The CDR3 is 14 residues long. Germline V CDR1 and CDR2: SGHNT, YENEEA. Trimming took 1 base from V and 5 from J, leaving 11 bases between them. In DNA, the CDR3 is TGTGCCAGCAGCTTAGTGGGGGCAGGGGAGACCCAGTACTTC. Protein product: CASSLVGAGETQYF.

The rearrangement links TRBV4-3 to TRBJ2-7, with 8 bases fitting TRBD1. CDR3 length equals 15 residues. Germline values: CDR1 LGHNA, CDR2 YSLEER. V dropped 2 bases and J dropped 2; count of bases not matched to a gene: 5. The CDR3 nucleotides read TGCGCCAGCAGCCAACTACACAGGGGGGCCTACGAGCAGTACTTC. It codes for CASSQLHRGAYEQYF.

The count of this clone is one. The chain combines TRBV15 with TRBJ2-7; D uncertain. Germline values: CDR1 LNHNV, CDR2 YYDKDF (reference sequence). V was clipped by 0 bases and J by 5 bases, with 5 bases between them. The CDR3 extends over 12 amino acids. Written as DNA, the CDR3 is TGTGCCACCAGCAGAGATCGTAACGAGCAGTACTTC. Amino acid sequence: CATSRDRNEQYF.

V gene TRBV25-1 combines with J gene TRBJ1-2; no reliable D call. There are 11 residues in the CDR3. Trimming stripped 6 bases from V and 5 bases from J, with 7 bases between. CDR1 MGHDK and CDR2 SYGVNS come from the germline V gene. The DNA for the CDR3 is TGTGCCAGCAGGGAAGGATATGGCTACACCTTC. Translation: CASREGYGYTF.

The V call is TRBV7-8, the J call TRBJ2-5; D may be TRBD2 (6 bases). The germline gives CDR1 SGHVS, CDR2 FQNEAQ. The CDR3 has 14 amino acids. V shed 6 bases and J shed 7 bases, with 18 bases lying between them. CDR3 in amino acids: CASSARGDGGTQYF. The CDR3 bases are TGTGCCAGCAGTGCCCGGGGTGACGGGGGGACCCAGTACTTC. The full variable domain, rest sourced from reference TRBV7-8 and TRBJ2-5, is GAGVSQSPRYKVAKRGQDVALRCDPISGHVSLFWYQQALGQGPEFLTYFQNEAQLDKSGLPSDRFFAERPEGSVSTLKIQRTQQEDSAVYLCASSARGDGGTQYFGPGTRLLVL.

CDR3 loop: CASSLLKNTGELFF. The CDR3 DNA follows: TGTGCCAGCAGCCTCCTCAAGAACACCGGGGAGCTGTTTTTT. The V gene is TRBV11-2, the J gene TRBJ2-2, with D hard to call. Looked up from germline, CDR1 is SGHAT and CDR2 is FQNNGV. V was clipped by 5 bases and J by 1 base, with 8 bases between them. The CDR3 has 14 residues.

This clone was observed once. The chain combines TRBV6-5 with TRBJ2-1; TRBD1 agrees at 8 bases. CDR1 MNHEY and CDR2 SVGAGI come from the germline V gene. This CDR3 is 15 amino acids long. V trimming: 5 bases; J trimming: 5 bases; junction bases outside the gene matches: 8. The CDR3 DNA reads TGTGCCAGCAGTAGACCAGGGGGCCGAAACAATGAGCAGTTCTTC. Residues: CASSRPGGRNNEQFF.

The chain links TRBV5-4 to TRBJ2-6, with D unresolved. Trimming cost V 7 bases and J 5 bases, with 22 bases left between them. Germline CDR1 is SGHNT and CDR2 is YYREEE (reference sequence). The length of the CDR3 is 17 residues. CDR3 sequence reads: CASCCPSRQSRANVLTF. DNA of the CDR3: TGTGCCAGCTGTTGTCCGTCCAGACAAAGTCGGGCCAACGTCCTGACTTTC.

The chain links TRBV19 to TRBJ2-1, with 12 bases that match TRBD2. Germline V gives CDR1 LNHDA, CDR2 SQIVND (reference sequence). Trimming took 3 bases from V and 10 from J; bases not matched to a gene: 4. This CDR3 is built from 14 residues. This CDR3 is CASSITSGRYEQFF. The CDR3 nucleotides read TGTGCCAGTAGTATTACTAGCGGGAGGTACGAGCAGTTCTTC.

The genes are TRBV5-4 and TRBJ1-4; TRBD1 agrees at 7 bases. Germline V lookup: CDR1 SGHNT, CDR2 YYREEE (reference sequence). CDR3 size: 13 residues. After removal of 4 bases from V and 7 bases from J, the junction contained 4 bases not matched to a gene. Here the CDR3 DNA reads TGTGCCAGCAGCACCAACAGGGGTGAAAAACTGTTTTTT. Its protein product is CASSTNRGEKLFF.

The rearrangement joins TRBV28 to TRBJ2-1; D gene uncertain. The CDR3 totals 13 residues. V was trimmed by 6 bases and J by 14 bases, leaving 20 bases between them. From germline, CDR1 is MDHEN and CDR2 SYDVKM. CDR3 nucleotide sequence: TGTGCCAGCAGGTCCACCCCTCGATTGGGCAAGTTCTTC. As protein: CASRSTPRLGKFF.

The CDR3 here is CASRDREGGSYEQYF. The CDR3 DNA follows: TGTGCCAGCAGGGACCGGGAGGGAGGCTCCTACGAGCAGTACTTC. The chain joins TRBV6-6 to TRBJ2-7; 8 positions agree with TRBD2. Germline V CDR1 and CDR2: MNHNY, SVGAGI (reference sequence). The junction had 7 bases not matched to a gene; V was cut back by 6 bases and J by 0 bases. The CDR3 is 15 amino acids.

The CDR3 is CASNQPGGGLQETQYF. CDR3 coding DNA: TGTGCCAGCAACCAACCGGGGGGGGGCCTCCAAGAGACCCAGTACTTC. This chain uses TRBV7-9 with TRBJ2-5; TRBD2 matches at 8 bases. Per germline, CDR1 SEHNR and CDR2 FQNEAQ (reference sequence). There are 16 residues in the CDR3. The trim removed 7 bases at V and 1 base at J, leaving 11 bases unmatched.

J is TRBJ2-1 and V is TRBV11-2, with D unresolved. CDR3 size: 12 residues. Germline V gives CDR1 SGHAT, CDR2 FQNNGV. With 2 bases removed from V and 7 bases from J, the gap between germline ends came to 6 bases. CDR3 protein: CASSLLQNEQFF. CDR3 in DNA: TGTGCCAGCAGCTTATTGCAAAATGAGCAGTTCTTC.

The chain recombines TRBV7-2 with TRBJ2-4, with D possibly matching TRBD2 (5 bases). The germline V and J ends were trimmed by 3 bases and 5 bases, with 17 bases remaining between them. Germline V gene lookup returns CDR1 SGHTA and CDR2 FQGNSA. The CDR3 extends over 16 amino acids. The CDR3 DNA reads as TGTGCCAGCAGCTTGATGCGGGCTCGCGGCGAAAACATTCAGTACTTC. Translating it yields CASSLMRARGENIQYF.

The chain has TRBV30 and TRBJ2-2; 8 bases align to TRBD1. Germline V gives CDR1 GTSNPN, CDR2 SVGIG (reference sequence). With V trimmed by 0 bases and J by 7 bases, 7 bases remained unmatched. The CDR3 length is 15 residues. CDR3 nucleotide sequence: TGTGCCTGGAGTGTACCGGGACAGGATCACGGGGAGCTGTTTTTT. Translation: CAWSVPGQDHGELFF.